These T cell receptor beta chains were read from a single sample in a study of T cell changes during pregnancy in multiple sclerosis. The assay was immunoSEQ multiplex PCR, and TCRdb's table has in-frame clones only and misses some. The data hold roughly 60,000 clones, with about 90% observed a single time. Sequencing used CD4+ T cells from peripheral blood mononuclear cells, obtained in the first trimester of pregnancy. These receptors originate from a female donor with multiple sclerosis, enrolled in a pregnancy study. Each CDR3 is given with its conserved first and last residue. The order of the fields is clone size, V gene, D gene, J gene, CDR3 protein, CDR3 DNA. A D gene is named only where the DNA matches it firmly. Where a row states a size, it is once, few, many or the class of an expanded clone; other rows omit it.

clone_size: .
v_call: TRBV15
d_call: TRBD2
j_call: TRBJ2-5
cdr3_aa: CATSGRGAGETQYF
cdr3_nt: TGTGCCACCAGCGGGCGGGGGGCTGGGGAGACCCAGTACTTC

clone_size: .
v_call: TRBV2
d_call: TRBD1
j_call: TRBJ2-7
cdr3_aa: CASSEDRGLYEQYF
cdr3_nt: TGTGCCAGCAGCGAAGACAGGGGGCTCTACGAGCAGTACTTC

clone_size: .
v_call: TRBV6-4
d_call: .
j_call: TRBJ2-1
cdr3_aa: CASSAAGYNEQFF
cdr3_nt: TGTGCCAGCAGTGCAGCAGGGTACAATGAGCAGTTCTTC

clone_size: .
v_call: TRBV5-4
d_call: TRBD2
j_call: TRBJ2-3
cdr3_aa: CASSLDSGGGNTQYF
cdr3_nt: TGTGCCAGCAGCTTAGATAGCGGGGGGGGAAATACGCAGTATTTT

clone_size: .
v_call: TRBV30
d_call: .
j_call: TRBJ2-7
cdr3_aa: CAWSKGGTSYEQYF
cdr3_nt: TGTGCCTGGAGCAAGGGGGGGACATCCTACGAGCAGTACTTC

clone_size: .
v_call: TRBV6-1
d_call: TRBD1
j_call: TRBJ1-2
cdr3_aa: CASRDRSWASF
cdr3_nt: TGTGCCAGCAGGGACAGGTCTTGGGCATCCTTC

clone_size: .
v_call: TRBV19
d_call: .
j_call: TRBJ1-5
cdr3_aa: CASIRRGINQPQHF
cdr3_nt: TGTGCCAGTATCCGGCGGGGGATAAACCAGCCCCAGCATTTT

clone_size: .
v_call: TRBV25-1
d_call: .
j_call: TRBJ2-3
cdr3_aa: CASSAVRGTDTQYF
cdr3_nt: TGTGCCAGCAGTGCAGTGCGGGGCACAGATACGCAGTATTTT

clone_size: .
v_call: TRBV11-2
d_call: .
j_call: TRBJ2-7
cdr3_aa: CASSSTGISYEQYF
cdr3_nt: TGTGCCAGCAGCAGTACAGGGATCTCCTACGAGCAGTACTTC

clone_size: .
v_call: TRBV5-4
d_call: TRBD1
j_call: TRBJ2-2
cdr3_aa: CASSSTGQGGTGELFF
cdr3_nt: TGTGCCAGCAGCTCGACTGGACAGGGAGGCACCGGGGAGTTGTTTTTT

clone_size: .
v_call: TRBV6-5
d_call: .
j_call: TRBJ2-3
cdr3_aa: CASSYAISTDTQYF
cdr3_nt: TGTGCCAGCAGTTACGCGATTAGCACAGATACGCAGTATTTT

clone_size: .
v_call: TRBV7-7
d_call: TRBD2
j_call: TRBJ2-1
cdr3_aa: CASSFGLASNNEQFF
cdr3_nt: TGTGCCAGCAGCTTTGGACTAGCGAGCAACAATGAGCAGTTCTTC

clone_size: .
v_call: TRBV27
d_call: .
j_call: TRBJ2-6
cdr3_aa: CASSPIVVPGANVLTF
cdr3_nt: TGTGCCAGCAGTCCAATAGTCGTACCTGGGGCCAACGTCCTGACTTTC

clone_size: .
v_call: TRBV19
d_call: .
j_call: TRBJ1-2
cdr3_aa: CGAGPWSYGYTF
cdr3_nt: TGTGGCGCAGGGCCCTGGAGCTATGGCTACACCTTC

clone_size: .
v_call: TRBV5-1
d_call: .
j_call: TRBJ2-5
cdr3_aa: CASSSSPGGFGTQYF
cdr3_nt: TGCGCCAGCAGCTCATCTCCTGGGGGCTTTGGGACCCAGTACTTC

clone_size: .
v_call: TRBV7-3
d_call: .
j_call: TRBJ2-3
cdr3_aa: CASSPQGPPTDTQYF
cdr3_nt: TGTGCCAGCAGCCCTCAGGGGCCCCCCACAGATACGCAGTATTTT

clone_size: .
v_call: TRBV7-9
d_call: .
j_call: TRBJ1-4
cdr3_aa: CASSLGGGPPTNEKLFF
cdr3_nt: TGTGCCAGCAGCTTAGGGGGCGGACCCCCAACTAATGAAAAACTGTTTTTT

clone_size: .
v_call: TRBV4-2
d_call: TRBD2
j_call: TRBJ2-3
cdr3_aa: CASSQEGLAGAGADTQYF
cdr3_nt: TGTGCCAGCAGCCAAGAGGGACTAGCGGGGGCGGGGGCAGATACGCAGTATTTT

clone_size: .
v_call: TRBV29-1
d_call: TRBD1
j_call: TRBJ1-1
cdr3_aa: CSVWTGGWTEAFF
cdr3_nt: TGCAGCGTATGGACAGGGGGTTGGACTGAAGCTTTCTTT

clone_size: .
v_call: TRBV7-9
d_call: .
j_call: TRBJ1-2
cdr3_aa: CASSSRTVYGYTF
cdr3_nt: TGTGCCAGCAGCTCCAGGACAGTCTATGGCTACACCTTC

clone_size: .
v_call: TRBV1
d_call: .
j_call: TRBJ1-1
cdr3_aa: CTSSRLGQDTEAFF
cdr3_nt: TGCACCAGCAGCCGTTTGGGCCAGGACACTGAAGCTTTCTTT

clone_size: .
v_call: TRBV5-6
d_call: .
j_call: TRBJ1-1
cdr3_aa: CASSLVRGNEAFF
cdr3_nt: TGTGCCAGCAGCTTGGTAAGGGGAAACGAAGCTTTCTTT

clone_size: few
v_call: TRBV2
d_call: TRBD1
j_call: TRBJ1-1
cdr3_aa: CASNRGSTEAFF
cdr3_nt: TGTGCCAGCAACAGGGGATCAACTGAAGCTTTCTTT

clone_size: .
v_call: TRBV7-9
d_call: TRBD1
j_call: TRBJ2-7
cdr3_aa: CASSLTRDSSYEQYF
cdr3_nt: TGTGCCAGCAGCTTAACCAGGGACAGCTCCTACGAGCAGTACTTC

clone_size: .
v_call: TRBV6-5
d_call: .
j_call: TRBJ1-2
cdr3_aa: CASRAVVGQPYGYTF
cdr3_nt: TGTGCCAGCAGGGCCGTGGTAGGACAGCCCTATGGCTACACCTTC

clone_size: .
v_call: TRBV5-8
d_call: .
j_call: TRBJ1-1
cdr3_aa: CASSLGQTLMNTEAFF
cdr3_nt: TGTGCCAGCAGCTTGGGACAGACTCTCATGAACACTGAAGCTTTCTTT

clone_size: .
v_call: TRBV5-6
d_call: TRBD1
j_call: TRBJ2-2
cdr3_aa: CASSLFVTGATGELFF
cdr3_nt: TGTGCCAGCAGCTTGTTTGTGACAGGGGCCACCGGGGAGCTGTTTTTT

clone_size: .
v_call: TRBV11-2
d_call: TRBD2
j_call: TRBJ2-1
cdr3_aa: CASSLVSLPTSLKFF
cdr3_nt: TGTGCCAGCAGCTTAGTTTCACTTCCGACTAGCCTAAAGTTCTTC

clone_size: once
v_call: TRBV7-9
d_call: .
j_call: TRBJ1-1
cdr3_aa: CASSSRDILNTEAFF
cdr3_nt: TGTGCCAGCAGCTCCCGCGACATTTTGAACACTGAAGCTTTCTTT

clone_size: .
v_call: TRBV5-1
d_call: .
j_call: TRBJ2-3
cdr3_aa: CASSQNRVGTDTQYF
cdr3_nt: TGCGCCAGCAGCCAGAACAGGGTGGGCACAGATACGCAGTATTTT

clone_size: .
v_call: TRBV6-1
d_call: .
j_call: TRBJ2-3
cdr3_aa: CASSEWGGLNTDTQYF
cdr3_nt: TGTGCCAGCAGTGAGTGGGGGGGGCTCAACACAGATACGCAGTATTTT

clone_size: .
v_call: TRBV6-5
d_call: .
j_call: TRBJ1-5
cdr3_aa: CASSSSGGSSNQPQHF
cdr3_nt: TGTGCCAGCAGTTCCTCGGGAGGGAGTAGTAATCAGCCCCAGCATTTT